The text below deals with one TCR beta chain. The antigen remains unidentified. The TCRbeta library was prepared with unique molecular identifiers. In TCRdb, the PCR reads were re-called with MiXCR into one record per CDR3 protein. The sample holds 700,000 to 950,000 distinct CDR3 sequences; about 15% are singletons and the top ten take approximately 5%. This CDR3 has 17 amino acids. Per the germline V gene, CDR1 is MDHEN and CDR2 is SYDVKM. Germline trimming cut 6 bases from V and 0 bases from J; bases unmatched to any gene: 8. This specimen comes from a study of T-cell reconstitution after alpha-beta-depleted transplantation in children. Study-wide results and limits: Where some patients showed high TCRbeta diversity at day 60, it came from recipient T cells and thymic progenitors that had survived. Newly made T cells mostly supplied T-cell counts and diversity one year after transplant. About two months after transplant, alpha-beta T cells reportedly came from several hundred expanded graft clones.

Sequencing was performed on PBMCs, mostly from graft donor cells, taken 360 days after TCRalphabeta/CD19-depleted stem cell transplant. The J gene is TRBJ2-6, the V gene TRBV28; 7 bases align to TRBD1. This sequence was found in a male patient younger than 18 who had a stem cell transplant for acute lymphoblastic leukemia, so the T cells may come from the graft donor. The DNA of the CDR3 is TGTGCCAGCAGGGGGGACAGACTGTACTCTGGGGCCAACGTCCTGACTTTC. This encodes CASRGDRLYSGANVLTF. The complete variable domain, with remaining parts taken from reference TRBV28 and TRBJ2-6, reads DVKVTQSSRYLVKRTGEKVFLECVQDMDHENMFWYRQDPGLGLRLIYFSYDVKMKEKGDIPEGYSVSREKKERFSLILESASTNQTSMYLCASRGDRLYSGANVLTFGAGSRLTVL.